This is a list of T cell receptor beta chains from one sample in a study of blood T cell repertoires in COVID-19. This table comes from immunoSEQ multiplex PCR, and its TCRdb copy is limited to in-frame clones, with some not included. The sample shows around 76,000 clones, more than 80% of them seen only once. Sequenced: peripheral blood. These receptors all stem from a man aged 80 or over with acute or convalescent COVID-19. The CDR3 runs from the conserved cysteine through the conserved F or W. The D gene is left open where the match is weak. Size is stated for part of the rows, as once, few or many counts, or as a class when the clone is expanded.

length: 14; D: .; size: .; J: TRBJ1-2; V: TRBV29-1; DNA: TGCAGCGTTTACAACCTGGACATTGGCTATGGCTACACCTTC; CDR3: CSVYNLDIGYGYTF
length: 14; D: .; size: once; J: TRBJ2-3; V: TRBV27; DNA: TGTGCCAGCAGTTTATCGACAGGCACAGATACGCAGTATTTT; CDR3: CASSLSTGTDTQYF
length: 13; D: .; size: once; J: TRBJ1-4; V: TRBV4-1; DNA: TGCGCCAGCAGCCAAGATCCGAGTGAAAAACTGTTTTTT; CDR3: CASSQDPSEKLFF
length: 16; D: TRBD1; size: .; J: TRBJ2-6; V: TRBV7-2; DNA: TGTGCCAGCAGCTCAGCAGGGGGCTCTGGGGCCAACGTCCTGACTTTC; CDR3: CASSSAGGSGANVLTF
length: 12; D: .; size: .; J: TRBJ1-1; V: TRBV30; DNA: TGTGCCTGGAGTGTGGGGGGCACTGAAGCTTTCTTT; CDR3: CAWSVGGTEAFF
length: 17; D: TRBD2; size: .; J: TRBJ2-5; V: TRBV28; DNA: TGTGCCAGCAGGTCCCCGGGGACTAGCGGGGGTAGAGAGACCCAGTACTTC; CDR3: CASRSPGTSGGRETQYF
length: 13; D: .; size: .; J: TRBJ2-7; V: TRBV12-3/TRBV12-4; DNA: TGTGCCAGTCAATTGGGGAGCTTCGGCGAGCAGTACTTC; CDR3: CASQLGSFGEQYF
length: 16; D: TRBD1; size: .; J: TRBJ2-7; V: TRBV7-2; DNA: TGTGCCAGCAGCTTAGATAGGGACAGGGTGGCCTACGAGCAGTACTTC; CDR3: CASSLDRDRVAYEQYF
length: 14; D: .; size: .; J: TRBJ2-7; V: TRBV7-2; DNA: TGTGCCAGCAGCTTCCAACAGGGATCCTACGAGCAGTACTTC; CDR3: CASSFQQGSYEQYF
length: 13; D: TRBD1; size: .; J: TRBJ1-1; V: TRBV25-1; DNA: TGTGCCAGCAGTTCGACAGGGGGCACTGAAGCTTTCTTT; CDR3: CASSSTGGTEAFF